Listed here are 26 T cell receptor beta chains from one sample, sequenced in a study of blood T cells in healthy people across ages. Combining a sample-barcoded 5' primer with a J-beta primer mix, a second PCR ran for about 7 to 12 cycles. TCRdb analysed the 5' RACE reads with MiXCR anew, one entry per CDR3 protein. The table has roughly 800,000 distinct CDR3 sequences, roughly 64% seen once. The source material was blood. The receptors come from a young man in good health.

This clonotype was observed at least ten times. This could be a read error, since a much larger clone is one nucleotide away. V and J are TRBV7-2 and TRBJ2-1; the D is unclear. The end of the DNA aligns better with TRBJ2-7, so the J call may be wrong. The germline V gene encodes CDR1 SGHTA and CDR2 FQGNSA. The CDR3 spans 13 residues. The CDR3 is CASSPTTYNEQYF. CDR3 coding DNA: TGTGCCAGCAGCCCAACAACCTACAATGAGCAGTACTTC.

This clonotype was observed once. CDR3 sequence reads: CASNPADRWSGYTF. Here the CDR3 DNA reads TGTGCCAGCAACCCGGCGGACAGGTGGAGCGGCTACACCTTC. The V gene is TRBV28, the J gene TRBJ1-2; 7 nucleotides line up with TRBD1. CDR1 and CDR2 (germline): MDHEN, SYDVKM. Trimming at V came to 7 bases and at J to 8 bases, leaving 13 bases not matched to a gene. The CDR3 contains 14 residues.

This clonotype was seen many times. The gene calls are TRBV20-1 and TRBJ2-3, with D unclear. Per the germline V gene, CDR1 is DFQATT and CDR2 is SNEGSKA (reference sequence). The CDR3 is made up of 15 amino acids. Trimming cost V 3 bases and J 8 bases, with 21 bases left between them. The CDR3 loop is CSARPLGKGAGTQYF. CDR3 bases: TGCAGTGCTAGGCCCTTAGGGAAGGGTGCCGGTACGCAGTATTTT.

This chain joins TRBV11-1 and TRBJ2-7, with 7 bases lining up with TRBD2. Gene TRBJ2-5 matches the end of the DNA better, so the J call may be wrong. Germline-derived CDR1 and CDR2 are SGHAT and FQDESV (reference sequence). CDR3 size: 15 residues. CDR3 coding DNA: TGTGCCAGCACTGACCTACGGCTAGCGGAAGAGACCCAGTACTTC. Protein: CASTDLRLAEETQYF.

As concerns this clonotype: A much larger clone is a single base away; this may be a read error. The chain combines TRBV7-2 with TRBJ1-2; a possible D gene is TRBD1 (5 bases). V was pared by 5 bases and J by 7 bases, with 14 bases between. CDR1 is SGHTA and CDR2 is FQGNSA in the germline V gene. The CDR3 length is 13 residues. The CDR3 DNA reads as TGTGCCAGCAGCCTTACCACGGGGCGTGGCTACACCTTC. Protein sequence: CASSLTTGRGYTF.

The rearrangement links TRBV29-1 to TRBJ1-4; D unclear. Trimming left V 5 bases short and J 2 bases short, with 9 bases between. Germline loops: CDR1 SQVTM, CDR2 ANQGSEA. This CDR3 is 13 amino acids long. CDR3: CSVLRGTNEKLFF. In DNA form, the CDR3 reads TGCAGCGTTCTCCGCGGGACTAATGAAAAACTGTTTTTT.

The gene calls are TRBV5-1 and TRBJ2-1; the D gene is possibly TRBD2 (6 bases). V shed 6 bases and J shed 3 bases, with 10 bases lying between them. Germline V lookup: CDR1 SGHRS, CDR2 YFSETQ. This CDR3 comprises 13 residues. The CDR3: CASNRGNYNEQFF. In DNA form, the CDR3 reads TGCGCCAGCAACCGGGGGAACTACAATGAGCAGTTCTTC. The full variable domain, with the rest looked up from reference TRBV5-1 and TRBJ2-1, is KAGVTQTPRYLIKTRGQQVTLSCSPISGHRSVSWYQQTPGQGLQFLFEYFSETQRNKGNFPGRFSGRQFSNSRSEMNVSTLELGDSALYLCASNRGNYNEQFFGPGTRLTVL.

The gene calls are TRBV10-3 and TRBJ1-2; maybe TRBD1 (5 bases). Germline assignment: CDR1 ENHRY and CDR2 SYGVKD. CDR3 length: 13 amino acids. V was trimmed by 2 bases and J by 10 bases, leaving 14 bases between them. The CDR3 DNA is TGTGCCATCAGTGAGGGGGACTTCTCCCTCTACACCTTC. Protein: CAISEGDFSLYTF.

The J gene is TRBJ2-3, the V gene TRBV7-9, with D perhaps matching TRBD1 (6 bases). V gave up 4 bases and J gave up 2 bases, with 10 bases separating them. Germline V lookup: CDR1 SEHNR, CDR2 FQNEAQ (reference sequence). The CDR3 is made up of 14 amino acids. CDR3 in amino acids: CASSSQGPTDTQYF. Here the CDR3 DNA reads TGTGCCAGCAGCTCACAGGGTCCCACAGATACGCAGTATTTT.

The chain combines TRBV10-3 with TRBJ2-4; the D gene could be TRBD1 or TRBD2 (9 bases each). The J call is in doubt because the DNA end fits TRBJ2-7 better. The CDR3 sequence is 18 residues long. In germline, CDR1 is ENHRY, CDR2 SYGVKD. In DNA form, the CDR3 reads TGTGCCATCAGGGACAGGGGAGGGGCTTCTAGCGGGGCCTACGAGCAGTACTTC. Translation gives CAIRDRGGASSGAYEQYF.

CDR3 protein: CASSRSGTLLEYEQFF. Written as DNA, the CDR3 is TGTGCCAGTAGTAGATCCGGGACTCTACTGGAATATGAGCAGTTCTTC. The V gene is TRBV19, the J gene TRBJ2-1; TRBD2 is a possible D gene (6 bases). V lost 4 bases, J lost 8 bases, and 21 bases lay in between. Germline CDR1 is LNHDA and CDR2 is SQIVND (reference sequence). The CDR3 is 16 residues long.

The chain recombines TRBV13 with TRBJ2-5, with D uncertain. Trimming stripped 5 bases from V and 4 bases from J, with 20 bases between. Germline V CDR1 and CDR2: PRHDT, FYEKMQ (reference sequence). The CDR3 is made up of 16 amino acids. The CDR3 loop reads CASSHRLDPPPETQYF. The CDR3 coding sequence is TGTGCCAGCAGCCACCGTCTAGATCCCCCCCCAGAGACCCAGTACTTC.

The V call is TRBV25-1, the J call TRBJ2-3; possibly TRBD1 or TRBD2 for D (5 bases each). Germline CDR1 is MGHDK and CDR2 is SYGVNS. This CDR3 has 15 amino acids. V lost 4 bases, J lost 2 bases, and 13 bases lay in between. The CDR3 nucleotides read TGTGCCAGCAGTGTCCCGGGACCTATCACAGATACGCAGTATTTT. Residues: CASSVPGPITDTQYF.

This chain links TRBV5-1 with TRBJ2-7; D tentatively reads TRBD1 or TRBD2 (5 bases each). With the DNA end fitting TRBJ2-4 better, the J assignment may be wrong. CDR3 length equals 13 residues. Germline CDR1 reads SGHRS; CDR2 reads YFSETQ. The CDR3 DNA is TGCGCCAGCAGCAGACAGATGAGGGACATTCAGTACTTC. It encodes CASSRQMRDIQYF.

The V call is TRBV10-3, the J call TRBJ2-7, with TRBD1 identical over 7 bases. This CDR3 has 18 residues. V was clipped by 4 bases and J by 0 bases; unmatched bases: 15. The germline CDR1 and CDR2 sequences are ENHRY and SYGVKD. The CDR3 loop reads CAISGGSRRQGLSYEQYF. The CDR3 DNA reads as TGTGCCATCAGTGGTGGGTCAAGACGACAGGGCCTCTCCTACGAGCAGTACTTC.

A remark on this clonotype: Its ends do not fully match the called genes, so a read error is possible. The chain carries TRBV10-2 and TRBJ1-2; 9 nucleotides agree with TRBD1. Germline lookup yields CDR1 WSHSY and CDR2 SAAADI. This CDR3 comprises 13 residues. CDR3 sequence (DNA): TGCGCCAGCAGACAGGGGGCTTACTATGACTACACCTTC. Its protein is CASRQGAYYDYTF.

This clonotype was picked up many times. This sequence joins TRBV11-2 and TRBJ2-7, with D possibly being TRBD2 (5 bases). The CDR3 totals 14 residues. From germline, CDR1 is SGHAT and CDR2 FQNNGV. Between the trimmed V and J ends, which lost 1 base and 5 bases, there was a span of 12 bases. The CDR3 spells CASSLAGNTHEQYF. CDR3 nucleotides: TGTGCCAGCAGCTTAGCGGGGAATACCCACGAGCAGTACTTC.

The rearrangement joins TRBV20-1 to TRBJ2-1; possibly TRBD1 or TRBD2 for D (5 bases each). There are 13 residues in the CDR3. Germline V CDR1 and CDR2: DFQATT, SNEGSKA (reference sequence). Trimming cost V 7 bases and J 0 bases, with 10 bases left between them. In nucleotides, the CDR3 is TGCAGTGGGGACGGAGACTCCTACAATGAGCAGTTCTTC. Translating it yields CSGDGDSYNEQFF.

This clonotype was recorded a few times. The chain recombines TRBV20-1 with TRBJ2-5, with 7 bases aligning to TRBD2. Germline values: CDR1 DFQATT, CDR2 SNEGSKA (reference sequence). The CDR3 spans 14 residues. The J segment lost 2 bases and the V segment lost 2 bases, leaving 5 bases of the junction unmatched. CDR3 protein: CSARTTSAQETQYF. In DNA, the CDR3 is TGCAGTGCTAGAACAACTAGCGCTCAAGAGACCCAGTACTTC.

The chain has TRBV20-1 and TRBJ2-7; TRBD2 might be the D (5 bases). From germline, CDR1 is DFQATT and CDR2 SNEGSKA (reference sequence). The CDR3 extends over 15 amino acids. The V end was cut by 1 base, the J end by 2 bases, with 15 bases between. DNA for the CDR3: TGCAGTGCTAGAGGCCCGGGATTACCTACCTACGAGCAGTACTTC. It yields the protein CSARGPGLPTYEQYF.

This clonotype occurred a few times. The chain couples TRBV11-1 to TRBJ2-7; D gene uncertain. There are 16 residues in the CDR3. Trimming removed 4 bases from V and 0 bases from J, with 16 bases in between. Germline V gene sequence: CDR1 SGHAT, CDR2 FQDESV (reference sequence). The CDR3 region is CASSSLVTQSSYEQYF. In DNA form, the CDR3 reads TGTGCCAGCAGCTCTCTAGTAACCCAGAGCTCCTACGAGCAGTACTTC.

A few counts support this clonotype. The chain combines TRBV29-1 with TRBJ2-1; 7 nucleotides line up with TRBD2. Per germline, CDR1 SQVTM and CDR2 ANQGSEA. The CDR3 is made up of 14 amino acids. V gave up 3 bases and J gave up 12 bases; unmatched junction bases: 14. The CDR3 DNA sequence: TGCAGCGTTGAGGGGCTAGCGGCCTCTAGGGGGCAGTTCTTC. Translating gives CSVEGLAASRGQFF.

The chain recombines TRBV20-1 with TRBJ2-1; 10 positions agree with TRBD2. Per the germline V gene, CDR1 is DFQATT and CDR2 is SNEGSKA (reference sequence). V shed 7 bases and J 10 bases; nucleotides not matched to a gene: 13. The CDR3 loop spans 14 amino acids. In DNA, the CDR3 is TGCAGTGTTAGCGGGACTAGCGACGTGAAGGAGCAGTTCTTC. It yields the protein CSVSGTSDVKEQFF.

The chain links TRBV29-1 to TRBJ2-7; either TRBD1 or TRBD2 may fit D (5 bases each). Trimming removed 0 bases at V and 2 bases at J, with 14 bases between. This CDR3 is 15 amino acids long. Germline V lookup: CDR1 SQVTM, CDR2 ANQGSEA. CDR3 protein: CSVEDRGKGPYEQYF. CDR3 DNA sequence: TGCAGCGTTGAAGATCGGGGAAAGGGGCCCTACGAGCAGTACTTC.

This chain links TRBV12-3 or TRBV12-4 with TRBJ2-5; 7 nucleotides agree with TRBD1. This CDR3 has 12 amino acids. V dropped 5 bases and J dropped 11; count of bases not matched to a gene: 8. In nucleotides, the CDR3 is TGTGCCAGCAGTCTTACTGGACAGGAGCAGTACTTC. This gives the protein CASSLTGQEQYF.

This clonotype was counted between two and nine times. The chain joins TRBV7-2 to TRBJ2-3; possibly TRBD1 or TRBD2 for D (6 bases each). Per germline, CDR1 SGHTA and CDR2 FQGNSA. Trimming left V 5 bases short and J 9 bases short, with 21 bases between. The CDR3 length is 15 residues. The CDR3 protein is CASSPGDTPFLTQYF. CDR3 sequence (DNA): TGTGCCAGCAGCCCGGGGGACACACCCTTTTTGACGCAGTATTTT.